This T cell receptor (beta chain) stems from a study of T-cell reconstitution after alpha-beta-depleted transplantation in children (dated by TCRdb to 2016 to 2017). About the full investigation: T-cell immune reconstitution after TCRalphabeta/CD19-depleted allogeneic hematopoietic cell transplantation in children was quantitatively tracked in the study by means of TCR repertoire profiling. The paper's findings and limits, for the study overall: In some patients, the high TCRbeta diversity seen at day 60 was put down to recipient T cells and intrathymic progenitors that had survived conditioning. The apparently early recovery of alphabetaT-cell counts about two months after transplant reportedly depended on only several hundred rapidly expanded clones that came from non-depleted graft cells. Hyperexpanded clone frequencies declined over subsequent months; after one year, T-cell counts and TCRbeta diversity were mostly attributed to newly produced T cells.

This clonotype was observed many times. Its antigen specificity is not known. The record has no base qualities; no much larger clone is one base away. From the cysteine up to the phenylalanine, the CDR3 has a length of 13 residues. The only DNA kept is the CDR3, 39 bases in frame from the first base. Reading the germline V gene (reference sequence) gives CDR1 MNHEY and CDR2 SMNVEV. Trimming at the junction amounts to 5 bases on V and 3 bases on J, and the germline ends lie 11 bases apart. The library was obtained by PCR. TCRdb shows the sequencer as Illumina HiSeq 2500. TCR library preparation used molecular barcoding, with unique molecular identifiers applied to normalize quantification of the TCRbeta repertoire. TCRdb took the public reads, trimmed them with fastp at Q25, ran MiXCR for clone calling and kept in-frame beta chains. Duplicate CDR3 protein sequences are folded into a single record with the most common DNA and genes. Recorded for this sample are 450,000 to 600,000 distinct CDR3 sequences; 10% of them occurred a single time. The top ten constitute just over 2% of the sample.

Explained via the paper, the treatment or condition label denotes: allogeneic hematopoietic cell transplantation with graft depleted of TCRalphabeta T cells and CD19 B cells. TCRalphabeta/CD19-depleted allogeneic hematopoietic cell grafts were given to the transplant recipients, all of whom were children. The material sequenced was PBMCs, taken before TCRalphabeta/CD19-depleted stem cell transplant. This TCR was recovered from a child aged 2-15 years with inherited bone marrow failure, due to receive a stem cell transplant. The receptor chain draws on TRBV27 and TRBJ2-7; TRBD2 is possibly the D segment (5 matching bases). The bases are TGTGCCAGCAGTCCCCGACTATACTACGAGCAGTACTTC. Protein translation: CASSPRLYYEQYF.